Following are 12 T cell receptor beta chains from one sample sequenced in a study of blood T cell repertoires in COVID-19. Data came from immunoSEQ multiplex PCR; TCRdb stores just in-frame clones and leaves some out. The data hold around 210,000 clones, with roughly 85% observed a single time. Source material: peripheral blood. All receptors come from a middle-aged man with COVID-19, enrolled during active disease.

The chain recombines TRBV4-2 with TRBJ1-4; 10 positions match TRBD1. The J segment lost 5 bases and the V segment lost 4 bases, leaving 1 base of the junction unmatched. Germline lookup yields CDR1 LGHNA and CDR2 YNFKEQ. CDR3 size: 14 residues. The CDR3 region is CASSPDRGNEKLFF. CDR3 bases: TGTGCCAGCAGCCCGGACAGGGGGAATGAAAAACTGTTTTTT.

This rearrangement joins TRBV7-9 to TRBJ1-2, with TRBD1 as a possible D gene (5 bases). The V end was cut by 5 bases, the J end by 8 bases, with 15 bases between. Germline V gene sequence: CDR1 SEHNR, CDR2 FQNEAQ (reference sequence). The CDR3 is made up of 13 amino acids. The CDR3 bases are TGTGCCAGCAGCCCAGCCGGGGGTTCAGGCTACACCTTC. It specifies CASSPAGGSGYTF. Based on the CDR3 plus reference TRBV7-9 and TRBJ1-2, the full variable domain is DTGVSQNPRHKITKRGQNVTFRCDPISEHNRLYWYRQTLGQGPEFLTYFQNEAQLEKSRLLSDRFSAERPKGSFSTLEIQRTEQGDSAMYLCASSPAGGSGYTFGSGTRLTVV.

This clone has a count of ten or more. The rearrangement joins TRBV12-3 or TRBV12-4 to TRBJ1-5; tentative D call: TRBD1 (5 bases). Trimming took off 7 bases at V and 5 bases at J, with 9 bases between the two ends. The CDR3 sequence is 12 residues long. CDR3 in DNA: TGTGCCAGCACTAAGGGGTATCAGCCCCAGCATTTT. Translated, it gives CASTKGYQPQHF.

This rearrangement joins TRBV11-2 to TRBJ2-1; perhaps TRBD1 as D (5 bases). V shed 0 bases and J shed 6 bases, with 9 bases lying between them. CDR1 is SGHAT and CDR2 is FQNNGV in the germline V gene. The CDR3 extends over 14 amino acids. This chain's CDR3 is CASSLDSGLNEQFF. CDR3 sequence (DNA): TGTGCCAGCAGCTTAGATTCAGGGCTCAATGAGCAGTTCTTC.

This chain joins TRBV30 and TRBJ2-1; D might be TRBD2 (6 bases). The CDR3 runs to 14 residues. Trimming left V 4 bases short and J 9 bases short, with 19 bases between. Germline V gene lookup returns CDR1 GTSNPN and CDR2 SVGIG (reference sequence). The CDR3 coding sequence is TGTGCCTGGAACCCCGGTCTAGCGAAGGGTGAGCAGTTCTTC. Amino acids: CAWNPGLAKGEQFF.

CDR3 sequence reads: CASSSYRLAGRWEQYF. CDR3 sequence (DNA): TGTGCCAGCAGTTCCTATAGACTAGCGGGGAGGTGGGAGCAGTACTTC. This chain joins TRBV6-2 or TRBV6-3 and TRBJ2-7; TRBD2 matches 11 bases. CDR3 size: 16 residues. Germline V gene lookup returns CDR1 MNHEY and CDR2 SVGEGT. Trimming at V came to 4 bases and at J to 7 bases, leaving 12 bases not matched to a gene.

The genes are TRBV12-3 or TRBV12-4 and TRBJ1-1; 9 positions match TRBD1. Germline trimming cut 10 bases from V and 7 bases from J; bases unmatched to any gene: 10. The CDR3 contains 13 residues. This chain's CDR3 is CATKQGASGEAFF. In DNA, the CDR3 is TGTGCCACAAAACAGGGGGCTAGTGGTGAAGCTTTCTTT.

The V and J genes are TRBV9 and TRBJ2-5, with TRBD2 matching 11 bases. J gave up 4 bases and V 2 bases, and 13 bases lay outside the gene matches. The germline gives CDR1 SGDLS, CDR2 YYNGEE. The length of the CDR3 is 18 residues. The CDR3 is CASSVPPGLAGGLETQYF. The CDR3 DNA is TGTGCCAGCAGCGTCCCACCTGGCCTAGCGGGGGGTTTAGAGACCCAGTACTTC.

The chain combines TRBV5-1 with TRBJ2-7, with a tentative D call TRBD1 (6 bases). Looked up from germline, CDR1 is SGHRS and CDR2 is YFSETQ. Trimming pared 4 bases from V and 3 bases from J, leaving 14 bases between. The CDR3 runs to 14 residues. CDR3 region: CASSPHPDSYEQYF. The CDR3 coding sequence is TGCGCCAGCAGCCCCCATCCGGACAGCTACGAGCAGTACTTC.

The chain joins TRBV7-8 to TRBJ1-1; no firm D call. This CDR3 has 14 amino acids. The V gene lost 1 base and the J gene lost 1 base, with 7 bases spanning the gap. Germline V gene lookup returns CDR1 SGHVS and CDR2 FQNEAQ. The CDR3 protein is CASSLGPPNTEAFF. Here the CDR3 DNA reads TGTGCCAGCAGCTTAGGGCCGCCGAACACTGAAGCTTTCTTT.

The chain couples TRBV9 to TRBJ1-1; the D gene is possibly TRBD1 (6 bases). The CDR3 totals 16 residues. Germline V gene sequence: CDR1 SGDLS, CDR2 YYNGEE. The V end was cut by 0 bases, the J end by 3 bases, with 15 bases between. The CDR3 sequence is CASSVGQGNRDTEAFF. Here the CDR3 DNA reads TGTGCCAGCAGCGTAGGGCAGGGTAACAGGGACACTGAAGCTTTCTTT.

V and J are TRBV6-6 and TRBJ2-1; 8 bases map to TRBD1. The trim removed 5 bases at V and 1 base at J, leaving 13 bases unmatched. Germline-derived CDR1 and CDR2 are MNHNY and SVGAGI (reference sequence). The CDR3 runs to 18 residues. The CDR3 DNA follows: TGTGCCAGCAGTCTCCGTAGGACAGGGACGGGATCCTACAATGAGCAGTTCTTC. It codes for CASSLRRTGTGSYNEQFF.